This is a list of T cell receptor beta chains from one sample in a study of Ad26.COV2.S vaccination and SARS-CoV-2 variants. Repertoires were generated with immunoSEQ multiplex PCR, while TCRdb's copy carries only in-frame clones and drops some. The sample holds hundreds of thousands of clones, around 89% seen once. The sample consisted of peripheral blood, taken in a trial of Ad26.COV2.S vaccine versus placebo. Receptor source: a person aged 18-60 years who received the Ad26.COV2.S COVID-19 vaccine or a placebo. Both conserved end residues are part of each CDR3. The D gene is left open where the match is weak. Expanded clones are given a class, and other clones once, few, many or no size at all.

d_call: NA
clone_size: NA
v_call: TRBV4-2
j_call: TRBJ1-1
cdr3_aa: CASSQQDTEAFF
cdr3_nt: TGTGCCAGCAGCCAACAGGACACTGAAGCTTTCTTT

d_call: NA
clone_size: NA
v_call: TRBV18
j_call: TRBJ1-4
cdr3_aa: CASSLIGPTNEKLFF
cdr3_nt: TGTGCCAGCTCACTCATTGGGCCAACTAATGAAAAACTGTTTTTT

d_call: NA
clone_size: few
v_call: TRBV19
j_call: TRBJ1-5
cdr3_aa: CASEDSYSNQPQHF
cdr3_nt: TGTGCCAGCGAAGACAGTTATAGCAATCAGCCCCAGCATTTT

d_call: NA
clone_size: once
v_call: TRBV2
j_call: TRBJ2-6
cdr3_aa: CASSAARSGANVLTF
cdr3_nt: TGTGCCAGCAGTGCGGCCAGGTCTGGGGCCAACGTCCTGACTTTC

d_call: TRBD2
clone_size: NA
v_call: TRBV29-1
j_call: TRBJ2-3
cdr3_aa: CSVASGRVGGTDTQYF
cdr3_nt: TGCAGCGTAGCTAGCGGGAGGGTCGGGGGCACAGATACGCAGTATTTT

d_call: TRBD1
clone_size: many
v_call: TRBV6-1
j_call: TRBJ2-7
cdr3_aa: CASSEAPGQGASEQYF
cdr3_nt: TGTGCCAGCAGTGAAGCCCCGGGACAGGGGGCGAGCGAGCAGTACTTC

d_call: NA
clone_size: NA
v_call: TRBV5-4
j_call: TRBJ2-4
cdr3_aa: CASSKIGEAKNIQYF
cdr3_nt: TGTGCCAGCAGCAAGATCGGGGAGGCCAAAAACATTCAGTACTTC

d_call: NA
clone_size: NA
v_call: TRBV19
j_call: TRBJ2-7
cdr3_aa: CASSIGTASNEQYF
cdr3_nt: TGTGCCAGTAGTATAGGGACAGCATCGAACGAGCAGTACTTC

d_call: NA
clone_size: NA
v_call: TRBV29-1
j_call: TRBJ2-5
cdr3_aa: CSVTSLETQYF
cdr3_nt: TGCAGCGTGACAAGCCTAGAGACCCAGTACTTC

d_call: NA
clone_size: once
v_call: TRBV19
j_call: TRBJ2-7
cdr3_aa: CASSHGSGYEQYF
cdr3_nt: TGTGCCAGTAGTCACGGGAGTGGGTACGAGCAGTACTTC

d_call: NA
clone_size: NA
v_call: TRBV5-4
j_call: TRBJ1-1
cdr3_aa: CASSLEARGRAFF
cdr3_nt: TGTGCCAGCAGCTTGGAGGCCAGGGGAAGAGCTTTCTTT

d_call: NA
clone_size: NA
v_call: TRBV6-5
j_call: TRBJ2-3
cdr3_aa: CASVQTSTDTQYF
cdr3_nt: TGTGCCAGCGTGCAGACAAGCACAGATACGCAGTATTTT

d_call: TRBD1
clone_size: NA
v_call: TRBV7-6
j_call: TRBJ1-5
cdr3_aa: CASSLGTGLGQPQHF
cdr3_nt: TGTGCCAGCAGCTTAGGGACAGGCTTAGGTCAGCCCCAGCATTTT

d_call: TRBD1
clone_size: NA
v_call: TRBV5-4
j_call: TRBJ1-6
cdr3_aa: CASSFTGGYNSPLHF
cdr3_nt: TGTGCCAGCAGCTTCACAGGGGGGTATAATTCACCCCTCCACTTT

d_call: NA
clone_size: NA
v_call: TRBV10-3
j_call: TRBJ1-3
cdr3_aa: CAISAAGLSGNTIYF
cdr3_nt: TGTGCCATCAGTGCCGCAGGGCTATCTGGAAACACCATATATTTT

d_call: TRBD2
clone_size: NA
v_call: TRBV19
j_call: TRBJ2-5
cdr3_aa: CASSGASGSTRTQYF
cdr3_nt: TGTGCCAGTAGTGGAGCTAGCGGATCAACGAGGACCCAGTACTTC

d_call: NA
clone_size: NA
v_call: TRBV7-6
j_call: TRBJ1-3
cdr3_aa: CASSLRDSRFVSGNTIYF
cdr3_nt: TGTGCCAGCAGCTTGAGGGACTCCCGTTTCGTCTCTGGAAACACCATATATTTT

d_call: NA
clone_size: NA
v_call: TRBV6-5
j_call: TRBJ1-6
cdr3_aa: CASSFSGESPLHF
cdr3_nt: TGTGCCAGCAGTTTCAGTGGGGAATCACCCCTCCACTTT

d_call: TRBD1
clone_size: NA
v_call: TRBV6-5
j_call: TRBJ1-4
cdr3_aa: CASSIDREGEKLFF
cdr3_nt: TGTGCCAGCAGCATCGACAGGGAGGGTGAAAAACTGTTTTTT

d_call: NA
clone_size: few
v_call: TRBV3-1/TRBV3-2
j_call: TRBJ2-2
cdr3_aa: CASRPTANTGELFF
cdr3_nt: TGTGCCAGCAGGCCTACAGCGAACACCGGGGAGCTGTTTTTT

d_call: NA
clone_size: once
v_call: TRBV6-5
j_call: TRBJ1-2
cdr3_aa: CASSRQVEGYGYTF
cdr3_nt: TGTGCCAGCAGCCGACAAGTCGAGGGCTATGGCTACACCTTC

d_call: NA
clone_size: NA
v_call: TRBV3-1/TRBV3-2
j_call: TRBJ1-1
cdr3_aa: CASSQDLGVAFF
cdr3_nt: TGTGCCAGCAGCCAAGATCTTGGGGTCGCTTTCTTT

d_call: NA
clone_size: NA
v_call: TRBV2
j_call: TRBJ1-2
cdr3_aa: CASSEAEAGLGYTF
cdr3_nt: TGTGCCAGCAGTGAAGCCGAGGCAGGGTTGGGCTACACCTTC

d_call: NA
clone_size: NA
v_call: TRBV7-8
j_call: TRBJ1-5
cdr3_aa: CASSQNPVSNQPQHF
cdr3_nt: TGTGCCAGCAGCCAGAATCCAGTTAGCAATCAGCCCCAGCATTTT

d_call: NA
clone_size: NA
v_call: TRBV11-2
j_call: TRBJ2-1
cdr3_aa: CASRPASAYNEQFF
cdr3_nt: TGTGCCAGCAGGCCCGCTAGCGCCTACAATGAGCAGTTCTTC

d_call: TRBD1
clone_size: NA
v_call: TRBV18
j_call: TRBJ2-1
cdr3_aa: CASSLWTGTGYNEQFF
cdr3_nt: TGTGCCAGCTCACTTTGGACCGGGACAGGGTACAATGAGCAGTTCTTC